This is a list of T cell receptor beta chains from one sample in a study of blood T cell repertoires in COVID-19. The repertoire was sequenced with immunoSEQ multiplex PCR; TCRdb's copy has only in-frame clones and lacks some. The sample shows roughly 380,000 clones, 89% of them seen only once. Source material: peripheral blood. These receptors originate from an older woman with COVID-19, enrolled during active disease. CDR3s include the opening cysteine and the closing phenylalanine or tryptophan. A D gene is named only where the DNA matches it firmly. The size field is filled for only some rows; it gives once, few, many or a size class.

TRBD2	17	TRBV5-4	-	TRBJ2-3	CASSIRVAGVSADTQYF	TGTGCCAGCAGCATCCGGGTAGCGGGGGTTTCGGCAGATACGCAGTATTTT
TRBD2	16	TRBV15	-	TRBJ2-2	CATKAPTWEGTGELFF	TGTGCCACAAAAGCGCCCACTTGGGAGGGCACCGGGGAGCTGTTTTTT
-	13	TRBV13	few	TRBJ1-1	CASSRQFDAEAFF	TGTGCCAGCAGCCGACAGTTTGACGCTGAAGCTTTCTTT
TRBD2	15	TRBV9	-	TRBJ2-1	CASSGRLAGGNEQFF	TGTGCCAGCAGCGGGCGACTAGCGGGGGGGAATGAGCAGTTCTTC
-	15	TRBV9	-	TRBJ2-7	CASSGGPDRTYEQYF	TGTGCCAGCAGCGGAGGACCGGACAGAACTTACGAGCAGTACTTC
TRBD1	14	TRBV27	-	TRBJ1-5	CASSSDRWYQPQHF	TGTGCCAGCAGTTCGGACAGGTGGTATCAGCCCCAGCATTTT
-	14	TRBV7-9	-	TRBJ2-7	CASSFSLAPYEQYF	TGTGCCAGCAGCTTCTCGTTGGCTCCCTACGAGCAGTACTTC
TRBD1	14	TRBV7-8	once	TRBJ1-1	CASRYRGQNTEAFF	TGTGCCAGCAGGTACAGGGGCCAGAACACTGAAGCTTTCTTT
-	13	TRBV7-3	-	TRBJ1-1	CASSFGPGDWAFF	TGTGCCAGCAGCTTTGGGCCCGGGGATTGGGCTTTCTTT
TRBD1	15	TRBV5-4	-	TRBJ2-3	CASSLPTGMGDTQYF	TGTGCCAGCAGCTTGCCGACAGGGATGGGAGATACGCAGTATTTT
TRBD2	15	TRBV10-1	-	TRBJ2-1	CASSPSGGRGNEQFF	TGCGCCAGCAGTCCTAGCGGGGGGCGGGGAAATGAGCAGTTCTTC
TRBD1	17	TRBV2	-	TRBJ2-7	CASFGTVSTHSSYEQYF	TGTGCCAGCTTTGGGACAGTATCAACTCATAGCTCCTACGAGCAGTACTTC
-	14	TRBV3-1/TRBV3-2	-	TRBJ2-2	CASSQQGGPGELFF	TGTGCCAGCAGCCAGCAGGGGGGCCCCGGGGAGCTGTTTTTT
-	14	TRBV5-1	once	TRBJ1-2	CASSASQGNYGYTF	TGCGCCAGCAGCGCCTCACAGGGTAACTATGGCTACACCTTC
TRBD1	14	TRBV7-3	-	TRBJ1-2	CASSPDRGINGYTF	TGTGCCAGCAGCCCGGACAGGGGGATTAATGGCTACACCTTC
TRBD1	15	TRBV7-9	-	TRBJ2-7	CASSLAGTGTLEQYF	TGTGCCAGCAGCCTTGCGGGGACAGGGACCCTCGAGCAGTACTTC
-	16	TRBV6-5	-	TRBJ2-6	CASSYGEGTGANVLTF	TGTGCCAGCAGTTACGGTGAAGGGACAGGGGCCAACGTCCTGACTTTC
TRBD1	15	TRBV5-4	once	TRBJ1-2	CASSPGQGVDYGYTF	TGTGCCAGCAGCCCGGGACAGGGGGTTGACTATGGCTACACCTTC
-	15	TRBV19	few	TRBJ1-4	CASSKWTNRGEKLFF	TGTGCCAGTAGTAAATGGACAAACCGAGGAGAAAAACTGTTTTTT
-	15	TRBV5-1	-	TRBJ1-4	CASSFNEATNEKLFF	TGCGCCAGCAGCTTCAACGAGGCAACTAATGAAAAACTGTTTTTT
-	13	TRBV30	-	TRBJ1-2	CAWEDTLNYGYTF	TGTGCCTGGGAGGACACTCTTAACTATGGCTACACCTTC
-	12	TRBV7-3	-	TRBJ2-2	CASSSGAGELFF	TGTGCCAGCAGCTCGGGGGCCGGGGAGCTGTTTTTT
-	13	TRBV5-1	-	TRBJ2-3	CASRGTGGDTQYF	TGCGCCAGCAGGGGTACTGGCGGAGATACGCAGTATTTT
-	15	TRBV7-9	few	TRBJ1-3	CASSLDSNSGNTIYF	TGTGCCAGCAGCCTGGACAGTAACTCTGGAAACACCATATATTTT
-	19	TRBV15	-	TRBJ1-3	CATSRVSPSGGFSGNTIYF	TGTGCCACCAGCAGAGTCTCACCGTCAGGAGGGTTCTCTGGAAACACCATATATTTT
TRBD2	16	TRBV2	-	TRBJ2-7	CASRYRLAGGIYEQYF	TGTGCCAGCAGATACAGACTAGCGGGGGGGATCTACGAGCAGTACTTC
-	12	TRBV28	-	TRBJ1-2	CASSSQGLGYTF	TGTGCCAGCAGTTCACAGGGATTGGGCTACACCTTC
TRBD1	13	TRBV30	-	TRBJ2-1	CAWSVEGGLEQFF	TGTGCCTGGAGTGTAGAAGGGGGCCTGGAGCAGTTCTTC
-	14	TRBV6-6	many	TRBJ1-5	CASSYSQPGQPQHF	TGTGCCAGCAGTTACTCCCAACCAGGTCAGCCCCAGCATTTT
TRBD1	14	TRBV7-8	-	TRBJ1-2	CASSYDRGGVGYTF	TGTGCCAGCAGCTACGACAGGGGGGGAGTCGGCTACACCTTC
-	13	TRBV12-3/TRBV12-4	-	TRBJ1-6	CASSPGTNSPLHF	TGTGCCAGCAGCCCTGGGACAAATTCACCCCTCCACTTT
-	15	TRBV7-8	-	TRBJ1-2	CASSPTRRTITGYTF	TGTGCCAGCAGCCCAACGCGAAGGACAATAACGGGCTACACCTTC
-	15	TRBV4-2	-	TRBJ2-3	CASSQRTTRTDTQYF	TGTGCCAGCAGCCAGCGGACTACTCGCACAGATACGCAGTATTTT